This T cell receptor beta chain was obtained from a study of human T cells and chemical hapten exposure. Overall study: Sensitizing treatment utilized 2% DPC over an approximately 2 cm by approximately 2 cm portion of upper inner arm skin. The study's findings and limits: Clustering by CDR3 similarity yielded significantly more large clusters from expanded TCRs than controls. Patch test score showed a positive correlation with PT1 expanded TCR counts.

The CDR3 loop spans 13 amino acids. CDR1 is MNHEY and CDR2 is SVGAGI in the germline V gene. With 9 bases removed from V and 4 bases from J, the gap between germline ends came to 13 bases. Remarks on this clonotype: Its antigen is unknown.

Time point noted: patch test 3, about 24 weeks after DPC sensitization. Treatment in this sample: therapeutic diphenylcyclopropenone sensitization with weekly scalp DPC. A single record per CDR3 protein comes from TCRdb applying MiXCR to the RACE reads. Here the sample spans more than 95,000 distinct CDR3 sequences, under 40% being singletons. This clonotype was sampled from a man aged 35 to 55 with alopecia areata. Some clones in this sample may be carry-over from other donors' samples. Source: whole blood, taken in connection with sensitization to the hapten diphenylcyclopropenone (DPC). V gene TRBV6-5 combines with J gene TRBJ2-4; unclear D gene. The chain's CDR3 is CASRAIGKNIQYF. The CDR3 region has the DNA TGTGCCAGTAGGGCGATTGGGAAAAACATTCAGTACTTC.